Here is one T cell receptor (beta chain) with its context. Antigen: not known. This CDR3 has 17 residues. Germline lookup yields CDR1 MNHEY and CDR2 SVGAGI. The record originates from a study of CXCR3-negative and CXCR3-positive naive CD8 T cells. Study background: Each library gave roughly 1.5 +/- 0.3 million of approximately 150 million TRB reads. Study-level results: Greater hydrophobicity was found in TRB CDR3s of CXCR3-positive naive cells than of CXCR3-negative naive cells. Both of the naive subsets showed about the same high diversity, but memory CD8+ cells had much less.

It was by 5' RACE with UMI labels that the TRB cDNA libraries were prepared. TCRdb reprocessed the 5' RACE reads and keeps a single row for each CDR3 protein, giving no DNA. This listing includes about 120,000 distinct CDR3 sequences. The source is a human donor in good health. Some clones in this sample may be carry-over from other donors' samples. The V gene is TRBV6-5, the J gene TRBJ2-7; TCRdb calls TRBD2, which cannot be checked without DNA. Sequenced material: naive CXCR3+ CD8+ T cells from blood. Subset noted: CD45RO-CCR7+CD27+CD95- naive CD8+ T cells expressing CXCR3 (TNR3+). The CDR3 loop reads CASSSPYSAGEAYEQYF.